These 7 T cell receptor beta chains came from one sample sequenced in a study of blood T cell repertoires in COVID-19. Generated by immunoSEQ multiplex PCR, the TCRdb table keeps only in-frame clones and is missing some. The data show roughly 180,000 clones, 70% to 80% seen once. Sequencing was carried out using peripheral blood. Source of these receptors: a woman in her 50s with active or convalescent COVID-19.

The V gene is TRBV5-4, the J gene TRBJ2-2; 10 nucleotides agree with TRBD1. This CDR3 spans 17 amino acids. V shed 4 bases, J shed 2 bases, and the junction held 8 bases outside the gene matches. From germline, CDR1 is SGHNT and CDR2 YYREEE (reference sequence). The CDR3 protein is CASSTGTGVGNTGELFF. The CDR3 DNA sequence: TGTGCCAGCAGCACCGGGACAGGGGTAGGAAACACCGGGGAGCTGTTTTTT.

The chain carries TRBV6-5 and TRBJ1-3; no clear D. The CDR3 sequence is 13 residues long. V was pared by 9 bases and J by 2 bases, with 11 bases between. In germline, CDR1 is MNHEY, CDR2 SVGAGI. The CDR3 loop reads CASAGVPGNTIYF. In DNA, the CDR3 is TGTGCCAGTGCCGGGGTTCCTGGAAACACCATATATTTT.

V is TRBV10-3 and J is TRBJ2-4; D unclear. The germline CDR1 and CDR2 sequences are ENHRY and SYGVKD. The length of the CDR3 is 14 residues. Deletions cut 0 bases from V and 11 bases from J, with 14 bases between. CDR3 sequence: CAISESSDSSFQYF. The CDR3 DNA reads TGTGCCATCAGTGAGTCGAGCGACTCCAGCTTTCAGTACTTC.

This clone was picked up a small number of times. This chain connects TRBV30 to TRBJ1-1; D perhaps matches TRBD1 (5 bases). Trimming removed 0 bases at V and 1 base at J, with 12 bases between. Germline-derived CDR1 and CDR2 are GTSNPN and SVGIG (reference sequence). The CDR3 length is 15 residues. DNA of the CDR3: TGTGCCTGGAGTGTGACGGCCACAGGGAACACTGAAGCTTTCTTT. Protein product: CAWSVTATGNTEAFF.

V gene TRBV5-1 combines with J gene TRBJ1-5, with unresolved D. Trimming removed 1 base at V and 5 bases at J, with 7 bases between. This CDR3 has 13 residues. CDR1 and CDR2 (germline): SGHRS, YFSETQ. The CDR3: CASSLSPDQPQHF. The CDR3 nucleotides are TGCGCCAGCAGCTTGAGTCCGGATCAGCCCCAGCATTTT.

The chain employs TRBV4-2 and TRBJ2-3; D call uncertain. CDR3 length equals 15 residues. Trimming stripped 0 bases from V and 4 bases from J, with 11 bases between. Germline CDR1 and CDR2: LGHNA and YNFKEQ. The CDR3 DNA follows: TGTGCCAGCAGCCAAGAGGTGGCAGGCCCAGATACGCAGTATTTT. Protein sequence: CASSQEVAGPDTQYF.

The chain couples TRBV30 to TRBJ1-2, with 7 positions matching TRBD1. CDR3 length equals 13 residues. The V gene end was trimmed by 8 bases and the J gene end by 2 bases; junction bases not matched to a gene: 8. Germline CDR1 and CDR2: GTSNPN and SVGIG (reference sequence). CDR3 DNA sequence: TGTGCCGGACCGGGACAGCGAAACTATGGCTACACCTTC. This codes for CAGPGQRNYGYTF. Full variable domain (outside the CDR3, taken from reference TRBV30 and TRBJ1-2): SQTIHQWPATLVQPVGSPLSLECTVEGTSNPNLYWYRQAAGRGLQLLFYSVGIGQISSEVPQNLSASRPQDRQFILSSKKLLLSDSGFYLCAGPGQRNYGYTFGSGTRLTVV.